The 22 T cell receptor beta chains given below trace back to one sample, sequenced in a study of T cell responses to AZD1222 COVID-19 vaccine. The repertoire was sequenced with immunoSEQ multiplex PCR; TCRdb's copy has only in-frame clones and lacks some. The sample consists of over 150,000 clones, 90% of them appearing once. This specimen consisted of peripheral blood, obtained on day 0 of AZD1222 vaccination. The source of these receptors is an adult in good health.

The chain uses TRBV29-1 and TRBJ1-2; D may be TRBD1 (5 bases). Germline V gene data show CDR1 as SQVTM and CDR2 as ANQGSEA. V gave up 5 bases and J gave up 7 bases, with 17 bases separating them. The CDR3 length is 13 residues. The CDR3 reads CSVLGGVGSGYTF. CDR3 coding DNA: TGCAGCGTTTTGGGGGGTGTAGGGAGTGGCTACACCTTC.

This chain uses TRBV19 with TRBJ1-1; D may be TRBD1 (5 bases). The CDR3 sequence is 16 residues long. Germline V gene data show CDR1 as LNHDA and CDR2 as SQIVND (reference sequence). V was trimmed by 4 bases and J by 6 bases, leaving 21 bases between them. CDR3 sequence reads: CASSRGLGTGLAEAFF. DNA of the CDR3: TGTGCCAGTAGTAGGGGATTGGGAACAGGTCTTGCTGAAGCTTTCTTT.

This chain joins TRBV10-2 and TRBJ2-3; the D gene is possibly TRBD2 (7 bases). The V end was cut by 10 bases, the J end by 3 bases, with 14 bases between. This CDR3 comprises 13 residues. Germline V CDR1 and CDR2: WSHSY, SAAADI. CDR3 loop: CAILGGGTDTQYF. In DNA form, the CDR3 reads TGCGCCATCCTAGGGGGAGGGACAGATACGCAGTATTTT.

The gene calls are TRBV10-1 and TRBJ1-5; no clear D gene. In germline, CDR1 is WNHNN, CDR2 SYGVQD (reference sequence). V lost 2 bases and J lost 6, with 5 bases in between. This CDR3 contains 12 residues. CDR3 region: CASSETRQPQHF. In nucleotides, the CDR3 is TGCGCCAGCAGTGAGACCCGTCAGCCCCAGCATTTT.

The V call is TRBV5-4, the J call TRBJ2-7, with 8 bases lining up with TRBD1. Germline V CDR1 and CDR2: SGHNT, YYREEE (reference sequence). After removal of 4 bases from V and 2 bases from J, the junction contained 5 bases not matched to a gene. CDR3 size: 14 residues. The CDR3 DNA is TGTGCCAGCAGCCCCGGACAGGGCCCCTACGAGCAGTACTTC. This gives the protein CASSPGQGPYEQYF.

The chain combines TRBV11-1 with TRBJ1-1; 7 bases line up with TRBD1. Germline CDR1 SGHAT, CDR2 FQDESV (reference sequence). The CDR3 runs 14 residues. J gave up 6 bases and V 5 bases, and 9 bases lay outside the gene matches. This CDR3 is CASSLLQGTAEAFF. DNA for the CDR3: TGTGCCAGCAGCCTACTACAGGGGACGGCTGAAGCTTTCTTT.

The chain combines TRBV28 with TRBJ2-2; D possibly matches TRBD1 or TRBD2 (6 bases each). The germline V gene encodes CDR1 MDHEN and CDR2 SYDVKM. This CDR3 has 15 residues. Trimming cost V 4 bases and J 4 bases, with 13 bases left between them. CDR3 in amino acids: CASSSGGLGTGELFF. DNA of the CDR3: TGTGCCAGCAGTTCTGGGGGGCTCGGCACCGGGGAGCTGTTTTTT.

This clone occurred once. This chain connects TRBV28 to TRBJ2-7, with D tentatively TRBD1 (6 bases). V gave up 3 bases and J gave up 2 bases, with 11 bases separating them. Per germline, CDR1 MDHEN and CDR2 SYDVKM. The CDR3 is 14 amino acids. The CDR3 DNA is TGTGCCAGCAGTTTCGACAGGACGGCCTACGAGCAGTACTTC. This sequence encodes CASSFDRTAYEQYF.

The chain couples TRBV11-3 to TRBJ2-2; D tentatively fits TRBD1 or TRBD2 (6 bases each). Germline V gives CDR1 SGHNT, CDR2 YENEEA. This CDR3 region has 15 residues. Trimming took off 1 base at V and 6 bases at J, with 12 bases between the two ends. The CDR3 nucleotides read TGTGCCAGCAGCTTAGTAATCGGGGGCTCCGGGGAGCTGTTTTTT. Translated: CASSLVIGGSGELFF.

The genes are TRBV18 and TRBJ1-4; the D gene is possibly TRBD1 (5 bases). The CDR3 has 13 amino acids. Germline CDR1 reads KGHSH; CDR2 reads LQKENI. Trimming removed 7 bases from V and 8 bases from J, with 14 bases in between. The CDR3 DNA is TGTGCCAGCTTCCGAGGCGCAGGGGAAAAACTGTTTTTT. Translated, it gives CASFRGAGEKLFF.

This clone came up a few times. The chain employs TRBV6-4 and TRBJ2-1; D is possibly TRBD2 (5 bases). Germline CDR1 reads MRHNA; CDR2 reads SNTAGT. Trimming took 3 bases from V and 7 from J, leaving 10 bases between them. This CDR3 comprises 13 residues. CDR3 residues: CASSEKEANEQFF. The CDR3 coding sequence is TGTGCCAGCAGTGAAAAGGAGGCTAATGAGCAGTTCTTC.

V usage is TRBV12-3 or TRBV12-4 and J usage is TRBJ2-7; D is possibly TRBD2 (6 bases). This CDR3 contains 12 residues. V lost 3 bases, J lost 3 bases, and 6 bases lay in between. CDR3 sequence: CASSFGGYEQYF. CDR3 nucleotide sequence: TGTGCCAGCAGTTTCGGGGGCTACGAGCAGTACTTC.

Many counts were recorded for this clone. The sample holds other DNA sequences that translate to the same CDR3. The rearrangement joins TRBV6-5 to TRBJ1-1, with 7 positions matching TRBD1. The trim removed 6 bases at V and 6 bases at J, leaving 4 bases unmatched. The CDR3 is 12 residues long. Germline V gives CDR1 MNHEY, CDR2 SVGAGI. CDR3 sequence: CASRRTGSEAFF. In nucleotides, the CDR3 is TGTGCCAGCAGAAGGACAGGTTCTGAAGCTTTCTTT.

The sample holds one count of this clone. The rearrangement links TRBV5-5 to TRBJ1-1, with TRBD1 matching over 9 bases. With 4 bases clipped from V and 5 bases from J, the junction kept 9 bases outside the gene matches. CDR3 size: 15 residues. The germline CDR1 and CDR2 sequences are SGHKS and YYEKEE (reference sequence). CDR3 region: CASSPGQGWSTEAFF. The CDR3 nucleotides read TGTGCCAGCAGCCCGGGACAGGGCTGGAGTACTGAAGCTTTCTTT.

CDR3 bases: TGTGCCAGCAGCTCAGGGACAGGGGGAAACTATGGCTACACCTTC. Its protein product is CASSSGTGGNYGYTF. The J gene is TRBJ1-2, the V gene TRBV7-3; the match to TRBD1 covers 11 bases. In germline, CDR1 is SGHTA, CDR2 FQGTGA. V shed 4 bases, J shed 2 bases, and the junction held 3 bases outside the gene matches. The CDR3 contains 15 residues.

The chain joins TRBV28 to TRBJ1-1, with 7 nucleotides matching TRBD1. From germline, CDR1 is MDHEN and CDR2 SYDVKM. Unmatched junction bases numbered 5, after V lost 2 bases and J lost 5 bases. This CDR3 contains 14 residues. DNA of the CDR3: TGTGCCAGCAGTTTAAGTACAGGGGTTACTGAAGCTTTCTTT. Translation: CASSLSTGVTEAFF.

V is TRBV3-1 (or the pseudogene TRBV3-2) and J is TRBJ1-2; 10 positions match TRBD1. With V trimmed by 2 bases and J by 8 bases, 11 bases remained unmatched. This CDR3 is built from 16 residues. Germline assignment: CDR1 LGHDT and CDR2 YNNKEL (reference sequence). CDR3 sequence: CASSQKSGQGMEGYTF. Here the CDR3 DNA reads TGTGCCAGCAGCCAAAAGTCGGGACAGGGGATGGAGGGCTACACCTTC.

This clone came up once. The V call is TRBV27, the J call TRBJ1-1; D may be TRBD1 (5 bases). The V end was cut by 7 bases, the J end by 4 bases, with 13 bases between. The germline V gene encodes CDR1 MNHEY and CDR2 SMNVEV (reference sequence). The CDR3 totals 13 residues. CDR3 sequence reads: CASTAGKSTEAFF. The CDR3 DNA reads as TGTGCCAGCACGGCAGGGAAGTCCACTGAAGCTTTCTTT.

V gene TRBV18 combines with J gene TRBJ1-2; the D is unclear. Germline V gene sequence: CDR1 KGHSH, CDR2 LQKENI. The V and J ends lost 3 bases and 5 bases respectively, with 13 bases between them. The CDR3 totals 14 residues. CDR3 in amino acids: CASSPSSGVYGYTF. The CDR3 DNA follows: TGTGCCAGCTCACCCTCCTCCGGGGTTTATGGCTACACCTTC.

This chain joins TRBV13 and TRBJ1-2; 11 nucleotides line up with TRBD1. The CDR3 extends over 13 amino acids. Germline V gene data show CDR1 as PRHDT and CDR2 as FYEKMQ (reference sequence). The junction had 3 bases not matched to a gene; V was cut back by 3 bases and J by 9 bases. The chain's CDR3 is CASSLRTGGRYTF. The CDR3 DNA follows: TGTGCCAGCAGCTTGCGGACAGGGGGCCGCTACACCTTC.

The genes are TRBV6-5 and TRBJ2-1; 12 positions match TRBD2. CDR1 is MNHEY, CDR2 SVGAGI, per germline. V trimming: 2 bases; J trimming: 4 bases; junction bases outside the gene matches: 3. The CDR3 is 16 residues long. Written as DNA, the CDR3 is TGTGCCAGCAGTTACCGAACTAGCGGGAGGTACAATGAGCAGTTCTTC. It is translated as CASSYRTSGRYNEQFF.

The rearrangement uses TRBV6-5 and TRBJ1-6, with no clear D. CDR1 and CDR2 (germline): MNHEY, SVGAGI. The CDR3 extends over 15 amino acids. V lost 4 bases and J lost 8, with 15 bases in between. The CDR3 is CASSFYKDGDSPLHF. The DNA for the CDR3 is TGTGCCAGCAGTTTTTACAAGGACGGTGATTCACCCCTCCACTTT.